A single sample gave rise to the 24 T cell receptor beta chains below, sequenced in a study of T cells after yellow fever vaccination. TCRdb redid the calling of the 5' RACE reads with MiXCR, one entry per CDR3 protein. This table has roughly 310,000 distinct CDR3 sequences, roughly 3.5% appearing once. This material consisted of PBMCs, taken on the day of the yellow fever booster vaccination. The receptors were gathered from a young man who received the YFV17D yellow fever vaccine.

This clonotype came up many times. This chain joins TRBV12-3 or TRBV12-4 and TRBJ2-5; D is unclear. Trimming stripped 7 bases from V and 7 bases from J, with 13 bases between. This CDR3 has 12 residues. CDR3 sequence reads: CASTLGPSTQYF. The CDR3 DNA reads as TGTGCCAGCACCCTAGGCCCCTCGACCCAGTACTTC.

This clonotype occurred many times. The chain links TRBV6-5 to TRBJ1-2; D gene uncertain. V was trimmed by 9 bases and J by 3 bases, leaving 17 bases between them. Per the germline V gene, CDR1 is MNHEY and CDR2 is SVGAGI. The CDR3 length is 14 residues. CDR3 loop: CASSAGPSYYGYTF. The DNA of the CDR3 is TGTGCCAGTTCGGCGGGCCCCTCTTACTATGGCTACACCTTC.

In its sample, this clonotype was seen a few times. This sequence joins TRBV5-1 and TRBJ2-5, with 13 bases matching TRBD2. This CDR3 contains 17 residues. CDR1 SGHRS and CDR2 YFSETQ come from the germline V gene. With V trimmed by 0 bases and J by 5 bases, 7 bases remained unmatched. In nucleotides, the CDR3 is TGCGCCAGCAGCTTGGCGACTAGCGGGGGGATTGGTGAGACCCAGTACTTC. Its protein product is CASSLATSGGIGETQYF.

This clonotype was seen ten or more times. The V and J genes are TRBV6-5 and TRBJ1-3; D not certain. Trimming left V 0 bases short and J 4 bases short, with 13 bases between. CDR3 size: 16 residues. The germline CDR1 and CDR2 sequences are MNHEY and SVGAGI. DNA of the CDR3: TGTGCCAGCAGTTACTCTAGCGACGGCCTGGGAAACACCATATATTTT. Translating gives CASSYSSDGLGNTIYF.

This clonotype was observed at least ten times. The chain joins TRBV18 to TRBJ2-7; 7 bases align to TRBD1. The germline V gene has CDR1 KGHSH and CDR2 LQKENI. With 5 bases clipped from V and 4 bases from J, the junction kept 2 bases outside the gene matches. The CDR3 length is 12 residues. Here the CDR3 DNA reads TGTGCCAGCTCAACAGGGGAATACGAGCAGTACGTC. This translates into CASSTGEYEQYV.

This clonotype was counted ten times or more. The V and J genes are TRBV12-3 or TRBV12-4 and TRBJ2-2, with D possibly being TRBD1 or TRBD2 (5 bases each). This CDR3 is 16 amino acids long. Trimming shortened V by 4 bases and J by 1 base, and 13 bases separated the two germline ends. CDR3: CASSWWGGGNTGELFF. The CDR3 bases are TGTGCCAGCAGTTGGTGGGGCGGAGGGAACACCGGGGAGCTGTTTTTT.

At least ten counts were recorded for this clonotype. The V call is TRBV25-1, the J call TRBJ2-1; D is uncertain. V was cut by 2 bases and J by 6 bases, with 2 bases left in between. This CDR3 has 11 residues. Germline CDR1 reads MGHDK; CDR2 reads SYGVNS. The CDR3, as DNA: TGTGCCAGCAGTGAAACCAATGAGCAGTTCTTC. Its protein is CASSETNEQFF.

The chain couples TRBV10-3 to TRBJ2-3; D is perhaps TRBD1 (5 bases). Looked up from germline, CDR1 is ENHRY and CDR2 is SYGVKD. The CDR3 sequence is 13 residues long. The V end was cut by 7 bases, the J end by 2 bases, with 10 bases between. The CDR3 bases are TGTGCCATCAAGGGGCGGATCACAGATACGCAGTATTTT. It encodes CAIKGRITDTQYF.

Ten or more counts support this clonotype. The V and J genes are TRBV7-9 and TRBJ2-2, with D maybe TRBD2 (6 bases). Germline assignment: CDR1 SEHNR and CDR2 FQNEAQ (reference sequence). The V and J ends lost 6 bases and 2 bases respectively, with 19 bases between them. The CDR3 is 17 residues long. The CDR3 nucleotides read TGTGCCAGCAGGGCCTCCCTAGCGAAGACCAACACCGGGGAGCTGTTTTTT. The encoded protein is CASRASLAKTNTGELFF.

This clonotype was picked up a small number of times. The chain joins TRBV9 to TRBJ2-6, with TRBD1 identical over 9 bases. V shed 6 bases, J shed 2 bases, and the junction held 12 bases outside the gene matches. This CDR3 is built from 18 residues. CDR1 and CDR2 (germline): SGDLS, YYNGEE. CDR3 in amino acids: CASNPTGTGRTGANVLTF. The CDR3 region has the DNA TGTGCCAGCAATCCAACCGGGACAGGGAGGACTGGGGCCAACGTCCTGACTTTC.

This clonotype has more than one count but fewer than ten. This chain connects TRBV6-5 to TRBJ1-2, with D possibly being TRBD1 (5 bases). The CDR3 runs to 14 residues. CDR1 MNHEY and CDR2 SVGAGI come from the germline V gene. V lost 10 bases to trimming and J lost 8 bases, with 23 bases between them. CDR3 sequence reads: CATRLGTQFWGYTF. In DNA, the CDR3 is TGTGCCACCCGCCTCGGGACGCAGTTTTGGGGCTACACCTTC.

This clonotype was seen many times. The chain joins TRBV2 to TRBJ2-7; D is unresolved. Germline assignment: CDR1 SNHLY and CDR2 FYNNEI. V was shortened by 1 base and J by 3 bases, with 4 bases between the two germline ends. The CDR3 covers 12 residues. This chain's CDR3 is CASSEDNYEQYV. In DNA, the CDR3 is TGTGCCAGCAGTGAAGACAACTACGAGCAGTACGTC.

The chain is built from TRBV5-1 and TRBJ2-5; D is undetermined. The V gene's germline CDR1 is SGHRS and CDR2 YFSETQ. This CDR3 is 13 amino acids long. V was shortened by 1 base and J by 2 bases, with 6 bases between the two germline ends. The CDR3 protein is CASSLNPQETQYF. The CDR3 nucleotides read TGCGCCAGCAGCTTGAATCCTCAAGAGACCCAGTACTTC.

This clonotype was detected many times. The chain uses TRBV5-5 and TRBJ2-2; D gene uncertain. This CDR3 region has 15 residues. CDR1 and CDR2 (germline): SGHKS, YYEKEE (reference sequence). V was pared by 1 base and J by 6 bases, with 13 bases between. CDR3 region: CASSLYGALAGELFF. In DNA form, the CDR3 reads TGTGCCAGCAGCTTGTACGGAGCTCTGGCCGGGGAGCTGTTTTTT.

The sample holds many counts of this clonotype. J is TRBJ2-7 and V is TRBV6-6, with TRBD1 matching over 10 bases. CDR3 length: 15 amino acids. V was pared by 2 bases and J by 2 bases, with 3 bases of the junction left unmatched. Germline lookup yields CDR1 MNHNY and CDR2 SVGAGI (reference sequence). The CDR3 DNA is TGTGCCAGCAGTTACGGGACAGGGGAAGCCTACGAGCAGTACTTC. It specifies CASSYGTGEAYEQYF.

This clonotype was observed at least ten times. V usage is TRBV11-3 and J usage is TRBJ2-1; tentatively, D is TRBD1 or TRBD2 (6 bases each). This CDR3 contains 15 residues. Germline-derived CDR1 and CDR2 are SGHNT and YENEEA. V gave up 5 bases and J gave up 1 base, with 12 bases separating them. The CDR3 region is CASSPRGESYNEQFF. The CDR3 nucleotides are TGTGCCAGCAGCCCAAGGGGGGAATCCTACAATGAGCAGTTCTTC.

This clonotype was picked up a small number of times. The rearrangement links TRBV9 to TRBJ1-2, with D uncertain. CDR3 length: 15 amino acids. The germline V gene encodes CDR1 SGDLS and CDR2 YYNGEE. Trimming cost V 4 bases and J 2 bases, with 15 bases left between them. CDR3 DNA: TGTGCCAGCAGCCTTAGTCAGGCCGGAAACTATGGCTACACCTTC. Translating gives CASSLSQAGNYGYTF.

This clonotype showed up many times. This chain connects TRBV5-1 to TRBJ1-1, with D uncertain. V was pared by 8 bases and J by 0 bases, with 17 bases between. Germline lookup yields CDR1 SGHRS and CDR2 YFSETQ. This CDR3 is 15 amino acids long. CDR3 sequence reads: CASSANSGMNTEAFF. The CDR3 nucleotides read TGCGCCAGTTCCGCAAACTCGGGTATGAACACTGAAGCTTTCTTT.

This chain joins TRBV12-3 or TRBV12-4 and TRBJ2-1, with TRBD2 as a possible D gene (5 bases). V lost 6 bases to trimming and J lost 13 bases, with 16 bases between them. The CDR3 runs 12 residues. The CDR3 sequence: CASRTQGLEQFF. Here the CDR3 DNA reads TGTGCCAGCAGGACCCAAGGACTGGAACAGTTCTTC.

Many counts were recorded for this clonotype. CDR3 amino acids: CASSLGVQPQHF. CDR3 DNA: TGTGCCAGCAGCTTGGGGGTGCAGCCCCAGCATTTT. The V call is TRBV5-6, the J call TRBJ1-5; no firm D call. V was cut by 0 bases and J by 7 bases, with 5 bases left in between. CDR3 length: 12 amino acids. Germline values: CDR1 SGHDT, CDR2 YYEEEE.

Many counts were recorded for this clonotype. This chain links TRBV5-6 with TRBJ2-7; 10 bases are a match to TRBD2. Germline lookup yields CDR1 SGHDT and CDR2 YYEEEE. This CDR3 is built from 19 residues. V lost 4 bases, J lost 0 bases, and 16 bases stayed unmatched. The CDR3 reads CASSPPVSGGLNPSYEQYV. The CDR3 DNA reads TGTGCCAGCAGCCCCCCGGTTAGCGGGGGGCTCAACCCCTCCTACGAGCAGTACGTC.

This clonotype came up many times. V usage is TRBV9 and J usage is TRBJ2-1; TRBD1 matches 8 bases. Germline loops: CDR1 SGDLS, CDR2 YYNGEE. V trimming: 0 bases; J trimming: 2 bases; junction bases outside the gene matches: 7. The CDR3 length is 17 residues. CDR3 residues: CASSVVPHRGAYNEQFF. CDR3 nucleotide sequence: TGTGCCAGCAGCGTAGTGCCCCACAGGGGGGCCTACAATGAGCAGTTCTTC.

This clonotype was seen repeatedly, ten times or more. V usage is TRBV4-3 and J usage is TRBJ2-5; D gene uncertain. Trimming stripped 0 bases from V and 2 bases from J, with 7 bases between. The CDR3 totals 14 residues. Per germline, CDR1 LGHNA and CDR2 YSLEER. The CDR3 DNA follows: TGCGCCAGCAGCCAAGAACCGACACAAGAGACCCAGTACTTC. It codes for CASSQEPTQETQYF.

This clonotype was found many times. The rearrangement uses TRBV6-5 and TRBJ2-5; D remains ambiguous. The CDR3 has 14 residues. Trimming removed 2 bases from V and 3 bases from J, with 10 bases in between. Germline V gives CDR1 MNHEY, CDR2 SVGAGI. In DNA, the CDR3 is TGTGCCAGCAGTTACACGGTGACGGAAGAGACCCAGTACTTC. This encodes CASSYTVTEETQYF.